This TCR beta chain appears in the sequencing data of a study of blood T cells in healthy people across ages (dated by TCRdb to between 2015 and 2017). For context, the study as a whole: In model experiments, roughly one uniquely barcoded TCR beta cDNA molecule per two T cells was captured by template switching. Donors were grouped into four age groups: young (average about 15 years), middle-aged (less than 40), aged (around 62) and long-lived (around 82). Age-related changes in TCR beta repertoire diversity were measured in the study by deep sequencing normalized with unique cDNA molecular identifiers. To avoid experimental bias, donors of different ages were distributed randomly across sequencing lanes. For two donors (one aged 18 to 30 and one aged 80 or older), the study analyzed two additional independent replicas of 1 million unique cDNA reads from the same blood draw.

Trimming takes 2 bases off V and 5 bases off J; junction bases not matched to a gene: 5. The germline V gene encodes CDR1 SGHTA and CDR2 FQGNSA. The CDR3 contains 16 residues, cysteine and phenylalanine counted. Left in the record is the CDR3 DNA by itself, 48 bases read in frame from the first base. Libraries were built with 5' RACE. Sequencing was performed on an Illumina HiSeq 2500. A second PCR of roughly 6 to 12 cycles was run with a J-beta primer mix and a sample-barcoded 5' primer. A template-switch 5' adaptor carrying 12 random nucleotides introduced a unique molecular identifier onto each TCR beta cDNA molecule. At least 2.5 million CDR3-containing paired-end reads were obtained from each sample. The Mint cDNA synthesis kit, primed by a TRBC-specific oligonucleotide, was used to synthesize first-strand cDNA from all RNA. Following uracil-DNA glycosylase treatment, a first 18-cycle PCR with universal primers M1SS and BC2_uni_R was performed on all cDNA. Per the source publication's procedure: Normalization of each sample was performed by random selection of 1 million high-quality reads, each carrying a distinct molecular identifier. Reads with shared molecular identifiers were discarded instead of being binned into consensus sequences. MiTCR, run with a Q25 quality threshold and the strictest error-elimination algorithm, handled CDR3 identification, clonotype clustering and error correction. Lower-bound total TCR beta diversity was estimated with a nonparametric unseen species model using Euler transformation. Clones were called with MiXCR by TCRdb after fastp trimmed the public reads at Q25, and only in-frame beta chains were retained. Rows with one shared CDR3 protein collapse into an entry with the most common genes and DNA. It is TCRdb's table, rather than the study itself, that gives the V and J calls and clone size. Recorded for this sample are approximately 850,000 distinct CDR3 sequences; roughly 60% of them occurred a single time. The ten largest make up roughly 22% of the sample.

Regarding this clonotype: Its antigen has not been determined. Per-base qualities were not stored, and no clone one base away is much larger.

What the study reported, not specific to this receptor: There was a strong correlation between observed TCR beta diversity and the percentage of naive T cells measured by flow cytometry. Compared with the aged group, the long-lived group had more naive CD4+ T cells, fewer expanded clones and increased TCR diversity, suggesting age selection. Observed TCR beta diversity per million T cells fell roughly linearly with age, and a significant reduction was already apparent by age around 36. Because the CMV infection status of the donors was unknown, age-related changes in expanded clonotypes may potentially have been confounded. Estimates of total diversity based on one million sequenced T cells were regarded as lower bounds and as underestimates. Because profiling used bulk unsorted PBMCs, naive and antigen-experienced compartments could not be compared conclusively.

Donors were under 40 systemically healthy Caucasian individuals from Russia aged roughly 6 to 90 years. Each donor gave around 9.5 milliliters of peripheral blood, collected into EDTA-treated Vacutainer tubes. Ficoll-Paque density-gradient centrifugation was used to isolate PBMCs, with at least 6 million obtained per sample. Trizol reagent was used to extract total RNA from the PBMCs, yielding at least 6 micrograms per sample. Naive CD45RAhigh/CD27high T cell percentages were measured by flow cytometry on a PBMC aliquot from every donor. Sequences were obtained from blood. The rearrangement combines TRBV7-2 with TRBJ2-1; 11 bases in the middle match TRBD2. This receptor was identified in a man aged 25-40 years in good health. The DNA reads as follows: TGTGCCAGCAGCTTACAGCCTAGCGGGGGGAACAATGAGCAGTTCTTC. Its protein reads: CASSLQPSGGNNEQFF.